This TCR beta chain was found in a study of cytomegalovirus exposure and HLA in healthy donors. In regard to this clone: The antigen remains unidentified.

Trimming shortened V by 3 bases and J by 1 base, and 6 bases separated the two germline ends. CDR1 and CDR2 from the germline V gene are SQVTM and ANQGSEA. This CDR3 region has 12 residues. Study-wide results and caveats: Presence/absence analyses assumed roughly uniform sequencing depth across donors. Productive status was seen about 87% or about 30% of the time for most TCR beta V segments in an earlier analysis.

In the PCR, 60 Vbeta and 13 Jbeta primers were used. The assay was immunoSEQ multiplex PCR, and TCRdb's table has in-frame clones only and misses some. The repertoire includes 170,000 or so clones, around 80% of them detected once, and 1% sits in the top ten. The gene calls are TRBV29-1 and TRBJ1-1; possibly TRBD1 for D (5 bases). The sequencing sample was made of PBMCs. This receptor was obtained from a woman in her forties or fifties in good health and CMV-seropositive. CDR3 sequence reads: CSVDRGNTEAFF. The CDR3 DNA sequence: TGCAGCGTTGATAGGGGGAACACTGAAGCTTTCTTT.